These 25 T cell receptor beta chains came from one sample sequenced in a study of T cell responses to AZD1222 COVID-19 vaccine (dated by TCRdb to 2020 to 2023). Libraries were built with the immunoSEQ multiplex PCR assay. TCRdb mirrors the immuneACCESS table, restricted to in-frame sequences. Some clones are absent from its copies; in checked studies, under half trace to an unresolved V gene, and the reason for the others is unknown. The sample has about 140,000 clones on record, 85% to 95% of them singletons. The top ten clones comprise approximately 6.5% of the sample. This sample's time point label indicates: about 28 days (+/-7) after the second vaccine dose. The sample was peripheral blood, taken 28 days after the second AZD1222 dose. These receptors all come from an adult who received the AZD1222 COVID-19 vaccine.

In DNA form, the CDR3 reads TGTGCCAGCAGCTTAGGCTTTAGAGGCTACGAGCAGTACTTC. This sequence encodes CASSLGFRGYEQYF. This chain joins TRBV7-9 and TRBJ2-7; D is unresolved. V was cut by 1 base and J by 3 bases, with 10 bases left in between. Per germline, CDR1 SEHNR and CDR2 FQNEAQ (reference sequence). The CDR3 covers 14 residues.

V is TRBV10-3 and J is TRBJ1-1; no clear D. The CDR3 length is 12 residues. The V gene lost 2 bases and the J gene lost 7 bases, with 8 bases spanning the gap. CDR1 and CDR2 from the germline V gene are ENHRY and SYGVKD. The chain's CDR3 is CAISEGVNEAFF. The CDR3 coding sequence is TGTGCCATCAGTGAGGGTGTAAATGAAGCTTTCTTT.

This clone came up a few times. The rearrangement links TRBV19 to TRBJ1-5; D is ambiguous. V lost 3 bases and J lost 3, with 9 bases in between. Germline V gene sequence: CDR1 LNHDA, CDR2 SQIVND (reference sequence). CDR3 length equals 14 residues. The DNA of the CDR3 is TGTGCCAGTAGTATTGTCGCCGCCAATCAGCCCCAGCATTTT. It translates to CASSIVAANQPQHF.

The chain's CDR3 is CASSLQGPNTEAFF. The DNA for the CDR3 is TGTGCCAGCAGCCTGCAAGGACCGAACACTGAAGCTTTCTTT. The chain has TRBV11-2 and TRBJ1-1; D gene uncertain. V was trimmed by 5 bases and J by 1 base, leaving 11 bases between them. The V gene's germline CDR1 is SGHAT and CDR2 FQNNGV. CDR3 length: 14 residues.

Only one count was recorded for this clone. This chain links TRBV7-9 with TRBJ2-7; D may match TRBD1 or TRBD2 (6 bases each). The CDR3 covers 15 residues. V lost 5 bases and J 5 bases, leaving 19 bases between the germline ends. The germline CDR1 and CDR2 sequences are SEHNR and FQNEAQ (reference sequence). Here the CDR3 DNA reads TGTGCCAGCAGCGATTCCGACAGGAGGGTCCACGAGCAGTACTTC. Its translation is CASSDSDRRVHEQYF.

The chain couples TRBV6-5 to TRBJ2-5; 9 positions agree with TRBD2. The CDR3 covers 15 residues. Germline loops: CDR1 MNHEY, CDR2 SVGAGI. The V and J ends lost 7 bases and 1 base, in that order; junction bases with no gene match: 7. The CDR3 protein is CASTRLADFQETQYF. CDR3 coding DNA: TGTGCCAGCACGCGACTAGCGGACTTCCAAGAGACCCAGTACTTC.

J is TRBJ1-3 and V is TRBV7-2; maybe TRBD1 (5 bases). Trimming pared 1 base from V and 6 bases from J, leaving 13 bases between. CDR3 length: 15 amino acids. Germline V gene data show CDR1 as SGHTA and CDR2 as FQGNSA. CDR3 amino acids: CASSLVGVSENTIYF. For the CDR3, the DNA is TGTGCCAGCAGCTTAGTAGGGGTTTCGGAAAACACCATATATTTT.

The chain is built from TRBV14 and TRBJ2-1; no firm D call. The CDR3 has 12 amino acids. From germline, CDR1 is SGHDN and CDR2 FVKESK. Trimming took 2 bases from V and 5 from J, leaving 4 bases between them. CDR3 sequence: CASSQQNNEQFF. In DNA form, the CDR3 reads TGTGCCAGCAGCCAACAGAACAATGAGCAGTTCTTC.

The CDR3, as DNA: TGTGCCAGCAGTTACTCGCAGGGGTGGAGTGAAGCTTTCTTT. This codes for CASSYSQGWSEAFF. The chain couples TRBV6-2 or TRBV6-3 to TRBJ1-1; the D gene is possibly TRBD1 (6 bases). CDR1 and CDR2 from the germline V gene are MNHEY and SVGEGT. The CDR3 sequence is 14 residues long. V shed 0 bases and J shed 7 bases, with 12 bases lying between them.

V is TRBV6-5 and J is TRBJ2-7; D is perhaps TRBD1 or TRBD2 (5 bases each). CDR1 and CDR2 from the germline V gene are MNHEY and SVGAGI. Between the trimmed V and J ends, which lost 6 bases and 1 base, there was a span of 13 bases. CDR3 length equals 14 residues. CDR3 amino acids: CASRYQGRSYEQYF. In nucleotides, the CDR3 is TGTGCCAGCAGGTACCAGGGACGGTCCTACGAGCAGTACTTC.

The rearrangement uses TRBV27 and TRBJ1-4, with 8 positions matching TRBD1. This CDR3 comprises 14 residues. The trim removed 8 bases at V and 7 bases at J, leaving 9 bases unmatched. Germline V CDR1 and CDR2: MNHEY, SMNVEV (reference sequence). The CDR3 loop is CASGDRGGGEKLFF. The CDR3, as DNA: TGTGCCAGCGGTGACAGGGGAGGGGGTGAAAAACTGTTTTTT.

DNA for the CDR3: TGTGCCAGCAGGTCGACCGGAGGGTATGGCTACACCTTC. Translated, it gives CASRSTGGYGYTF. The chain recombines TRBV12-3 or TRBV12-4 with TRBJ1-2; D is ambiguous. Trimming pared 6 bases from V and 5 bases from J, leaving 13 bases between. The CDR3 contains 13 residues.

The table lists this clone with a count of one. V usage is TRBV2 and J usage is TRBJ2-7, with 7 bases matching TRBD1. Germline assignment: CDR1 SNHLY and CDR2 FYNNEI. Trimming removed 5 bases from V and 3 bases from J; junction bases left unmatched: 7. The CDR3 is made up of 14 amino acids. This chain's CDR3 is CASSKTRDSYEQYF. For the CDR3, the DNA is TGTGCCAGCAGTAAAACCCGGGACAGCTACGAGCAGTACTTC.

The chain employs TRBV6-5 and TRBJ1-2; D gene ambiguous. The V gene's germline CDR1 is MNHEY and CDR2 SVGAGI. Between the trimmed V and J ends, which lost 6 bases and 0 bases, there was a span of 14 bases. CDR3 length: 15 residues. CDR3 bases: TGTGCCAGCAGGAACCCGACTGAGCCTAACTATGGCTACACCTTC. Its translation is CASRNPTEPNYGYTF.

The chain recombines TRBV6-5 with TRBJ1-1, with 9 nucleotides matching TRBD1. This CDR3 comprises 12 residues. Germline lookup yields CDR1 MNHEY and CDR2 SVGAGI. J was trimmed by 12 bases and V by 6 bases; bases with no gene match: 8. The CDR3 here is CASSWDRETTFF. The DNA for the CDR3 is TGTGCCAGCAGCTGGGACAGGGAAACGACTTTCTTT.

The rearrangement uses TRBV19 and TRBJ1-5; D is unclear. Trimming pared 5 bases from V and 5 bases from J, leaving 16 bases between. Germline V gives CDR1 LNHDA, CDR2 SQIVND (reference sequence). CDR3 length: 15 residues. CDR3 DNA: TGTGCCAGTAGTTACCCCTCGGGCAGCCATCAGCCCCAGCATTTT. It codes for CASSYPSGSHQPQHF.

This rearrangement joins TRBV7-3 to TRBJ2-1; D possibly matches TRBD1 or TRBD2 (6 bases each). Trimming stripped 5 bases from V and 6 bases from J, with 20 bases between. The CDR3 has 16 amino acids. Germline assignment: CDR1 SGHTA and CDR2 FQGTGA. The CDR3 region is CASSPLGAVGGNEQFF. The CDR3 DNA reads as TGTGCCAGCAGCCCTTTGGGGGCGGTGGGGGGCAATGAGCAGTTCTTC.

For this clone: The same CDR3 can be traced to other DNA sequences in this sample. The chain employs TRBV12-3 or TRBV12-4 and TRBJ1-6; D is undetermined. The V end was cut by 1 base, the J end by 7 bases, with 2 bases between. The CDR3 loop spans 12 amino acids. Here the CDR3 DNA reads TGTGCCAGCAGTTTAGGAAATTCACCCCTCCACTTT. It codes for CASSLGNSPLHF.

The chain links TRBV5-6 to TRBJ1-2, with 9 positions matching TRBD1. CDR1 is SGHDT, CDR2 YYEEEE, per germline. The J segment lost 9 bases and the V segment lost 7 bases, leaving 7 bases of the junction unmatched. The CDR3 totals 12 residues. CDR3 nucleotide sequence: TGTGCCAGCGGCCGGGACAGGGACCGCTACACCTTC. This codes for CASGRDRDRYTF.

This chain uses TRBV6-5 with TRBJ1-5; 9 nucleotides align to TRBD1. The CDR3 contains 14 residues. The ends lost 8 bases at V and 12 bases at J; junction bases unmatched: 14. Germline lookup yields CDR1 MNHEY and CDR2 SVGAGI. CDR3 sequence: CASHGTGRGRFQHF. DNA of the CDR3: TGTGCCAGCCATGGGACAGGGAGGGGGCGGTTCCAGCATTTT.

The J gene is TRBJ1-1, the V gene TRBV7-9; 7 nucleotides match TRBD1. This CDR3 comprises 15 residues. Germline CDR1 is SEHNR and CDR2 is FQNEAQ (reference sequence). The junction had 6 bases not matched to a gene; V was cut back by 5 bases and J by 0 bases. The DNA of the CDR3 is TGTGCCAGCAGCATGACAGGGAGGATGAACACTGAAGCTTTCTTT. Its protein is CASSMTGRMNTEAFF.

V usage is TRBV28 and J usage is TRBJ1-2; D remains ambiguous. Per germline, CDR1 MDHEN and CDR2 SYDVKM. Deletions cut 6 bases from V and 8 bases from J, with 16 bases between. The CDR3 totals 13 residues. This CDR3 is CASSSNLGVGYTF. Here the CDR3 DNA reads TGTGCCAGCAGCAGTAATCTCGGGGTAGGCTACACCTTC.

The chain combines TRBV11-3 with TRBJ1-2; no reliable D call. The CDR3 contains 14 residues. Trimming stripped 5 bases from V and 3 bases from J, with 13 bases between. Germline assignment: CDR1 SGHNT and CDR2 YENEEA. In DNA, the CDR3 is TGTGCCAGCAGCGCCACCGGGTTAGACTATGGCTACACCTTC. It codes for CASSATGLDYGYTF.

The V and J genes are TRBV2 and TRBJ2-7; 9 bases map to TRBD1. With 6 bases clipped from V and 3 bases from J, the junction kept 6 bases outside the gene matches. CDR1 is SNHLY and CDR2 is FYNNEI in the germline V gene. The CDR3 covers 14 residues. The CDR3 nucleotides are TGTGCCAGCAGCACACAGGGGGCCGGCTACGAGCAGTACTTC. Amino acids: CASSTQGAGYEQYF.

This chain joins TRBV7-8 and TRBJ1-1, with 9 bases fitting TRBD1. The V segment lost 3 bases and the J segment 5 bases; nucleotides outside the gene matches: 1. CDR1 and CDR2 (germline): SGHVS, FQNEAQ. This CDR3 has 13 residues. CDR3 in amino acids: CASSLGQGTEAFF. CDR3 coding DNA: TGTGCCAGCAGCTTGGGACAGGGAACTGAAGCTTTCTTT.